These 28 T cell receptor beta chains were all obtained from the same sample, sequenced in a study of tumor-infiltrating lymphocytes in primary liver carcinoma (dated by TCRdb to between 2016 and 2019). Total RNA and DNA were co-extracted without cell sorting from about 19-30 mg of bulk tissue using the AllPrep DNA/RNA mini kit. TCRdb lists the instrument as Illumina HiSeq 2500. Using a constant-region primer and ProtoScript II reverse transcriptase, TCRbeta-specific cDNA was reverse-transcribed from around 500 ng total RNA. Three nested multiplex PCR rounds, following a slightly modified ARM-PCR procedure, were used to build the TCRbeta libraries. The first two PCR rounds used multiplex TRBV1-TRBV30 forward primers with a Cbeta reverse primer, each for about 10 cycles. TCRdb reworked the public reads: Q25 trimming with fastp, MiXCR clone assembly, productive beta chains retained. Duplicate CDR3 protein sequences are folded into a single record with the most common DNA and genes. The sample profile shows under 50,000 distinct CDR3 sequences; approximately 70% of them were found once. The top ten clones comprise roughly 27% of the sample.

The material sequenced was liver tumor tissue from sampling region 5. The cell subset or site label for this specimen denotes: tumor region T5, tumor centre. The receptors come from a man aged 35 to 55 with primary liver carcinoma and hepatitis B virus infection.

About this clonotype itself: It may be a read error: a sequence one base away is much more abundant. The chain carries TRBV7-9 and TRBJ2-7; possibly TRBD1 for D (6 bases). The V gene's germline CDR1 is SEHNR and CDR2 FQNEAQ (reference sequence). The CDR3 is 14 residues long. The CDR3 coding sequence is TGTGCCAACAGCCCTAAGGTAGGGGGCTACGAGCAGTACTTC. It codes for CANSPKVGGYEQYF.

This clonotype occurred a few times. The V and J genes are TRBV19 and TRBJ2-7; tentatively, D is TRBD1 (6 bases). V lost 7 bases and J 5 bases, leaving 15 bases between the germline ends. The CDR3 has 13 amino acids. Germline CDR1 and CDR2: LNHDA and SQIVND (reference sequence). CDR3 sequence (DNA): TGTGCCAGTACTCGCCAGGGGTCCCACGAGCAGTACTTC. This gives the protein CASTRQGSHEQYF.

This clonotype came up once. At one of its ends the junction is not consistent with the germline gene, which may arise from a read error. The CDR3 region is CASRLWATRELFF. The CDR3 DNA is TGTGCCAGCAGGTTGTGGGCCACCCGGGAGCTGTTTTTT. V is TRBV6-2 or TRBV6-3 and J is TRBJ2-2; D gene ambiguous. The CDR3 contains 13 residues. Per germline, CDR1 MNHEY and CDR2 SVGEGT.

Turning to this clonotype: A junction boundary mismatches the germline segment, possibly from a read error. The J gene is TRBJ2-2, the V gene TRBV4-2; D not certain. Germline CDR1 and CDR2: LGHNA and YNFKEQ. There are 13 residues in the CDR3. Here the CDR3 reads CANSHEYTGELFF. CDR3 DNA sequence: TGTGCCAACAGCCATGAGTACACCGGGGAGCTGTTTTTT.

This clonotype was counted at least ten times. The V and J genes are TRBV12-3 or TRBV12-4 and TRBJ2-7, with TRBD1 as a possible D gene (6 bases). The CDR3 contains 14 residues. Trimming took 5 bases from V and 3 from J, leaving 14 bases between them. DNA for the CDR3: TGTGCCAGCAGTGATAACCGGGACAACTACGAGCAGTACTTC. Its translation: CASSDNRDNYEQYF.

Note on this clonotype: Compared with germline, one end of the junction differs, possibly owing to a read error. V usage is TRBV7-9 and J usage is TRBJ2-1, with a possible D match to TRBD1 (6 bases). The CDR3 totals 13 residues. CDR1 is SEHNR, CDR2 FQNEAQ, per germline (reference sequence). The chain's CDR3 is CTSIDRSGDEQFF. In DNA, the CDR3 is TGTACCAGCATCGACAGGTCGGGCGATGAGCAGTTCTTC.

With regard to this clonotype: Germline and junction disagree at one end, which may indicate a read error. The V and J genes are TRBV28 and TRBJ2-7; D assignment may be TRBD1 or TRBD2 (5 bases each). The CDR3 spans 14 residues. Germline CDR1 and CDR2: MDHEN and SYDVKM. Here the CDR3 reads CDSRDAETSYEQYF. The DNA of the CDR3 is TGTGACAGCAGGGACGCGGAGACCTCCTACGAGCAGTACTTC.

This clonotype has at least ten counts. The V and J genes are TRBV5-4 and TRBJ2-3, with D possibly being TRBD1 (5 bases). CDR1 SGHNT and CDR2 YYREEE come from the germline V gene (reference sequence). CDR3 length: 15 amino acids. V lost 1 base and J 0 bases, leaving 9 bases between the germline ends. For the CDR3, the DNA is TGTGCCAGCAGCTTGATACAGGATAGCACAGATACGCAGTATTTT. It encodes CASSLIQDSTDTQYF.

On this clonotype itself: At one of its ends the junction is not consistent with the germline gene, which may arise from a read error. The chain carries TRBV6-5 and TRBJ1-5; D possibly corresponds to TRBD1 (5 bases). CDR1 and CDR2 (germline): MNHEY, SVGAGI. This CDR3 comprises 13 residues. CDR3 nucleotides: TGTGCCAGCAGTCGGGGGTGGGCTCGGCCCCGGCATTTT. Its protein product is CASSRGWARPRHF.

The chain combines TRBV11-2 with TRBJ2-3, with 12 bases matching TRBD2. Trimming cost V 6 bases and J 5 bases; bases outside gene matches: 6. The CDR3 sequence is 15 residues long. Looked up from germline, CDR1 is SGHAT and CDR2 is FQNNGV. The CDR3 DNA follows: TGTGCCAGCAGTGCTAGCGGGAGGGCCATAGATACGCAGTATTTT. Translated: CASSASGRAIDTQYF.

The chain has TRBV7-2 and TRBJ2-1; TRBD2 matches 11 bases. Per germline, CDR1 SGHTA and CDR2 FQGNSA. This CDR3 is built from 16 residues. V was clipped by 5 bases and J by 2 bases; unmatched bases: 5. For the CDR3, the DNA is TGTGCCAGCAGCCGGATAGCGGGAGGGGCCTACAATGAGCAGTTCTTC. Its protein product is CASSRIAGGAYNEQFF.

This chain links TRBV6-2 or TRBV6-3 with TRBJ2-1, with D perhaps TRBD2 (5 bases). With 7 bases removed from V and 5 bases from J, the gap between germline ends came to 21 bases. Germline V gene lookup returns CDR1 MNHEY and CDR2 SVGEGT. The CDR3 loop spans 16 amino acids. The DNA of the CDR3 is TGTGCCAGCACGTCCTCTTATGGAGGTTCCCACAATGAGCAGTTCTTC. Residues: CASTSSYGGSHNEQFF.

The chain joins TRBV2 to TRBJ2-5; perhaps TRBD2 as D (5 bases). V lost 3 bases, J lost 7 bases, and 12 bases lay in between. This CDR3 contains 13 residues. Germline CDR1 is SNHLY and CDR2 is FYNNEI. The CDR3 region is CASSDTVGGTQYF. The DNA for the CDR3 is TGTGCCAGCAGTGATACGGTAGGAGGGACCCAGTACTTC.

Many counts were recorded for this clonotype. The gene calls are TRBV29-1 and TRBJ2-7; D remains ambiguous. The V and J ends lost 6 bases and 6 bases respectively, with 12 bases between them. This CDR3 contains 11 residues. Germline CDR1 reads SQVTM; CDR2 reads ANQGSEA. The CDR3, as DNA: TGCAGCGTCCTGGACGTACCCGAGCAGTACTTC. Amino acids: CSVLDVPEQYF.

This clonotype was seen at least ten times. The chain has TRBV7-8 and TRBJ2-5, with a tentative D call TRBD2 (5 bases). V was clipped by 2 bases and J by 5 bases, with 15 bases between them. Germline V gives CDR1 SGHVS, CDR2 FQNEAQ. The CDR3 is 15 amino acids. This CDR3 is CASSLTDGNGETQYF. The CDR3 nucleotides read TGTGCCAGCAGCTTAACTGACGGGAATGGGGAGACCCAGTACTTC.

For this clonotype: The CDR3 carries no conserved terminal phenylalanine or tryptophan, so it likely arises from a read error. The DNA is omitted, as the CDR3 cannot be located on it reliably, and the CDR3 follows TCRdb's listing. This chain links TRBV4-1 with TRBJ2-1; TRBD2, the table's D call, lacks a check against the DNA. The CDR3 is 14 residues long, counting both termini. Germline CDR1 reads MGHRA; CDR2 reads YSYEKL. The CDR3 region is CASSQAGGYNEQCL.

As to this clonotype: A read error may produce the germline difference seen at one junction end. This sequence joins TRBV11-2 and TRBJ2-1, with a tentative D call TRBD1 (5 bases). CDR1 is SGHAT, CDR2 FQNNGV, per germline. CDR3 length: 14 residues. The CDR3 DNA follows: TGTGCGACCTCCAACCGGCAGGGCCACAATGAGCAGCTCTTC. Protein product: CATSNRQGHNEQLF.

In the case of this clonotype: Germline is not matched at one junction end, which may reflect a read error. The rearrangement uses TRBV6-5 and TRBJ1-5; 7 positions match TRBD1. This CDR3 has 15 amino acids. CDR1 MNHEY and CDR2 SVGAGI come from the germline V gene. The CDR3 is CTSSRTGEYNQPQHF. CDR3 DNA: TGTACCAGCAGCAGGACAGGAGAATACAATCAACCCCAGCATTTT.

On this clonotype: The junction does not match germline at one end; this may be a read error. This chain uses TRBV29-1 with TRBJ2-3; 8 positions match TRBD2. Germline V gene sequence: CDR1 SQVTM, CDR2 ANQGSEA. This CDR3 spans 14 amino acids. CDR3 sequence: CSVSGGPVGDTLYF. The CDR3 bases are TGCAGCGTTTCGGGAGGGCCGGTGGGAGATACACTGTACTTT.

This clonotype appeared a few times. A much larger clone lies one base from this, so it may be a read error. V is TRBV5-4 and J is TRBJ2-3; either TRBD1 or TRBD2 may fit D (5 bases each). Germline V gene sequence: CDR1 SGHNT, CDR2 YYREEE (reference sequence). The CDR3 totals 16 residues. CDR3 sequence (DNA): TGTGCCATCAGCTCTCCGGGACGTTCGAGCACAGATACGCAGTATTTT. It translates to CAISSPGRSSTDTQYF.

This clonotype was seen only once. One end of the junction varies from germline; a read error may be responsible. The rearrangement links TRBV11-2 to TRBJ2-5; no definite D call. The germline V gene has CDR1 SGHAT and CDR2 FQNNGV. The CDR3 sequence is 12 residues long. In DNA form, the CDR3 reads TGTACCAGTAGCTTAGATGAAAGGGCCCAGTACTTC. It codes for CTSSLDERAQYF.

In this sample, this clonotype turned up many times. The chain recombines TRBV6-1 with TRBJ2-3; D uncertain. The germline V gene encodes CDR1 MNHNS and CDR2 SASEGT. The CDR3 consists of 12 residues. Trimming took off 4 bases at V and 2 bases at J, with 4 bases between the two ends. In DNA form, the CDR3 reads TGTGCCAGCAGTGGCACCACAGATACGCAGTATTTT. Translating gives CASSGTTDTQYF.

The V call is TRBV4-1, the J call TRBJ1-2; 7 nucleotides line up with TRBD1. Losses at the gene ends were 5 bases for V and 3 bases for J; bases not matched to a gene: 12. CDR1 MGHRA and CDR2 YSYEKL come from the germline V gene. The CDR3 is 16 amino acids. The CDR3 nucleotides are TGCGCCAGCAGCTTCCAACCGACAGGGACGGACTATGGCTACACCTTC. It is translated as CASSFQPTGTDYGYTF.

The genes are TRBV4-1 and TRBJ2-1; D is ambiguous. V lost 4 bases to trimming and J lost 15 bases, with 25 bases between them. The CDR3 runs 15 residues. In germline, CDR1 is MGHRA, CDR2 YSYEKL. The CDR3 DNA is TGCGCCAGCAGCCCACCTCTCGGGCCCTATAATAAGCTGTTCTTC. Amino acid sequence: CASSPPLGPYNKLFF.

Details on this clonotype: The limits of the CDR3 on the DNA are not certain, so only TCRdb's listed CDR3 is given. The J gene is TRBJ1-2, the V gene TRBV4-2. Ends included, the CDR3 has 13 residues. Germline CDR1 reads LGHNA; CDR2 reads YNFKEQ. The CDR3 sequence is CASSEAANYDCTF.

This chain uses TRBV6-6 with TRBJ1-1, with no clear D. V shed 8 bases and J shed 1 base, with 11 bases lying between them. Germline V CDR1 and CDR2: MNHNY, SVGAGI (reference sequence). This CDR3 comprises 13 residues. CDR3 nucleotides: TGTGCCAGCGTACGACGGGAGAACACTGAAGCTTTCTTT. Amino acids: CASVRRENTEAFF.

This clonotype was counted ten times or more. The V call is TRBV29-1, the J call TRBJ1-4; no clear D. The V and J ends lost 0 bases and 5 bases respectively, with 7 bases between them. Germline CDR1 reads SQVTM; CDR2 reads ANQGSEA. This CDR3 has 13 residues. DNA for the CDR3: TGCAGCGTTGAAGAGGGAAGGAATGAAAAACTGTTTTTT. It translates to CSVEEGRNEKLFF.

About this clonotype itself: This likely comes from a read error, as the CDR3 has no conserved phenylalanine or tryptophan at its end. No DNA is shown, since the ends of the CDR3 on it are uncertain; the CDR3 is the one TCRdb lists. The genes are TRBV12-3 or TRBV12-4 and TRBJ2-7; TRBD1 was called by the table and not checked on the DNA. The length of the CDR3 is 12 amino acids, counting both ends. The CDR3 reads CASSSNREERYL.